This T cell receptor (beta chain) was found in a study of blood T cell repertoires in COVID-19. The germline V and J ends were trimmed by 2 bases and 7 bases, with 6 bases remaining between them. This CDR3 is built from 13 residues. Germline V gene sequence: CDR1 SGHNT, CDR2 YENEEA. Assay: immunoSEQ multiplex PCR; the TCRdb copy retains only in-frame clones and omits some. This sample yields some 190,000 clones, of which over 75% are seen a single time; around 7% belongs to the top ten. The receptor's source is an elderly man with COVID-19, enrolled during active disease. V usage is TRBV11-3 and J usage is TRBJ1-6; D unresolved. The sequencing sample was made of peripheral blood. As DNA, the CDR3 is TGTGCCAGCAGCTTATTCGGGAATTCACCCCTCCACTTT. It is translated as CASSLFGNSPLHF.